This T cell receptor beta chain was observed in a study of monozygotic twins with inflammatory bowel disease. Overall study findings and caveats: IBD patients shared fewer clonotypes with others than healthy twins, especially with disease activity.

The CDR3 has 13 amino acids. CDR1 and CDR2 from the germline V gene are MNHEY and SMNVEV (reference sequence). cDNA synthesis was performed in eight separate reactions for each sample. With the 5' RACE reads reprocessed, TCRdb shows one record per CDR3 protein and no DNA. The sample shows around 220,000 distinct CDR3 sequences, and 7.5% to 8% sits with its ten largest clones. With regard to this clonotype: No antigen is known for it.

Source material: blood. The TCR was taken from a human donor with ulcerative colitis or Crohn's disease, or a healthy co-twin of an affected twin (not recorded which). J is TRBJ1-6 and V is TRBV27. The CDR3 region is CASSLGLNSPLHF.